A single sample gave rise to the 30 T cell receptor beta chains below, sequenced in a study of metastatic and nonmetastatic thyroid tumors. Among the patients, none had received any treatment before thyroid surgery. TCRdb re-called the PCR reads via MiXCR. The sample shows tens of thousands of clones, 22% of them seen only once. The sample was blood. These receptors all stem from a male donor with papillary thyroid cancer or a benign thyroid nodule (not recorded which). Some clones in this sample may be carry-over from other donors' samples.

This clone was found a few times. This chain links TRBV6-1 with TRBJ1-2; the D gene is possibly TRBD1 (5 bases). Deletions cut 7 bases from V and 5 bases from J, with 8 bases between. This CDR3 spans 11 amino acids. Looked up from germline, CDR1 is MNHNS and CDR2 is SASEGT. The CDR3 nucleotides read TGTGCCAGCACTACAGGTTATGGCTACACCTTC. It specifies CASTTGYGYTF.

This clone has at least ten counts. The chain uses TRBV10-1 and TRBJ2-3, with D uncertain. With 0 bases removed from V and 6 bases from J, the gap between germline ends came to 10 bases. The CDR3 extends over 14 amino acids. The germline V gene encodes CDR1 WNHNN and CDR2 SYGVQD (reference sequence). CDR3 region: CASSESLVEDTQYF. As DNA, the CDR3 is TGCGCCAGCAGTGAGTCTTTAGTTGAGGATACGCAGTATTTT.

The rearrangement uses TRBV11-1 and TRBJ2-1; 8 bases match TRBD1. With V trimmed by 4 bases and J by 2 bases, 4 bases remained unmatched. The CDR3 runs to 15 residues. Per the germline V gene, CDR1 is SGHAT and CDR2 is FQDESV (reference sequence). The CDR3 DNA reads TGTGCCAGCAGCTACCAGGGGGCCACCTACAATGAGCAGTTCTTC. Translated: CASSYQGATYNEQFF.

In DNA, the CDR3 is TGTGCCAAAAACTTAGGGGGGGCAGACTATGGCTACACCTTC. It is translated as CAKNLGGADYGYTF. This rearrangement joins TRBV5-6 to TRBJ1-2, with D possibly TRBD1 on 6 matching bases. The CDR3 sequence is 14 residues long. Germline CDR1 SGHDT, CDR2 YYEEEE. V was clipped by 9 bases and J by 3 bases, with 18 bases between them.

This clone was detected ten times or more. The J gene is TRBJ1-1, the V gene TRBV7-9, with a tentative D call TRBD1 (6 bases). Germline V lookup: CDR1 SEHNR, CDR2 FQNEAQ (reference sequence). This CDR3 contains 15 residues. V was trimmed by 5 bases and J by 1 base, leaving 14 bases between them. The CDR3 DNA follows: TGTGCCAGCAGCCGCCGCGGGGGCGAGAACACTGAAGCTTTCTTT. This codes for CASSRRGGENTEAFF. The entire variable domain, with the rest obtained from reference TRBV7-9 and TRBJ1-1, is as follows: DTGVSQNPRHKITKRGQNVTFRCDPISEHNRLYWYRQTLGQGPEFLTYFQNEAQLEKSRLLSDRFSAERPKGSFSTLEIQRTEQGDSAMYLCASSRRGGENTEAFFGQGTRLTVV.

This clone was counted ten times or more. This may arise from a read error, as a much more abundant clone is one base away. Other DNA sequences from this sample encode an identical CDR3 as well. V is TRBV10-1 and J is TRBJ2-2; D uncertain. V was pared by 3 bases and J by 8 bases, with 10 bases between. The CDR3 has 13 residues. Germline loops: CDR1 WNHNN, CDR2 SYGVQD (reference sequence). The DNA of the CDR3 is TGCGCCAGCAGTGAATCGGCTGGGGGGGAGCTGTTTTTT. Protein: CASSESAGGELFF.

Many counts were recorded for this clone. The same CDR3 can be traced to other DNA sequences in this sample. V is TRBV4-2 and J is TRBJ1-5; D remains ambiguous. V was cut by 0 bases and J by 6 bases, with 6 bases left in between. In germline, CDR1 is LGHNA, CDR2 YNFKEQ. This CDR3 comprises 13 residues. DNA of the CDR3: TGTGCCAGCAGCCAAGATTACTCTCAGCCCCAGCATTTT. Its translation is CASSQDYSQPQHF.

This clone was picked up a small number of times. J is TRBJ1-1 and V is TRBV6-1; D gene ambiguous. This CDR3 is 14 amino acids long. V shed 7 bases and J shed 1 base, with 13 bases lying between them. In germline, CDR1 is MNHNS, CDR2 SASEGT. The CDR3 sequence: CASTPPVGNTEAFF. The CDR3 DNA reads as TGTGCCAGCACTCCCCCTGTCGGGAACACTGAAGCTTTCTTT.

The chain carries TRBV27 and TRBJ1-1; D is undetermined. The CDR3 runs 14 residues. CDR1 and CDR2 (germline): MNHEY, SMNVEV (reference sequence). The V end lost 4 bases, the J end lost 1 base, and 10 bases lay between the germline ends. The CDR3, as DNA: TGTGCCAGCAGTTCTTCAGTCGGGAACACTGAAGCTTTCTTT. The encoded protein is CASSSSVGNTEAFF.

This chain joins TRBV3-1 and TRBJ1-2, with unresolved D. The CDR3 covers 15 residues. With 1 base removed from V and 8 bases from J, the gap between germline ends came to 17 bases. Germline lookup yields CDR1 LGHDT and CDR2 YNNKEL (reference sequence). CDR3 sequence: CASSQAPDGSWGYTF. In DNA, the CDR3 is TGTGCCAGCAGCCAAGCCCCGGACGGATCCTGGGGCTACACCTTC.

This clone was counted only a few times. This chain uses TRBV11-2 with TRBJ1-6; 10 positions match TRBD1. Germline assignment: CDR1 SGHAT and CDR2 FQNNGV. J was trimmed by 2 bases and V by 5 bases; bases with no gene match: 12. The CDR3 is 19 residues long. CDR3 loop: CASSPSRGQGSTYNSPLHF. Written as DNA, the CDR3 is TGTGCCAGCAGCCCGAGTCGGGGACAGGGGAGCACCTATAATTCACCCCTCCACTTT.

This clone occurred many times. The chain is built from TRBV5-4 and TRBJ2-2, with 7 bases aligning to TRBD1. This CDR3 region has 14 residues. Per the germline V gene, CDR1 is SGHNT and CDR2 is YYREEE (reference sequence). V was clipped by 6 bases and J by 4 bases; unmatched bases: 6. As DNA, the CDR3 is TGTGCCAGCACCCAACAGGGGCCCACCGGGGAGCTGTTTTTT. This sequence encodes CASTQQGPTGELFF.

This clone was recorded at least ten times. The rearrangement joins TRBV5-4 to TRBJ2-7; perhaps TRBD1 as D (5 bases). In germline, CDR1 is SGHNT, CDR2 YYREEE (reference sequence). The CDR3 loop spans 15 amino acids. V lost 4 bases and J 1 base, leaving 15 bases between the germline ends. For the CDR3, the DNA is TGTGCCAGCAGCCAATCCTGGCAGGGATCCTACGAGCAGTACTTC. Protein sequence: CASSQSWQGSYEQYF.

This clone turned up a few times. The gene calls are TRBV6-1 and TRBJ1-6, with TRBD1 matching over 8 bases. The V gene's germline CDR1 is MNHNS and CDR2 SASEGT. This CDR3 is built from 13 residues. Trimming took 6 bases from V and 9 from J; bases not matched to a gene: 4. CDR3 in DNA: TGTGCCAGCAGCCCGGACAGGGCTTCACCCCTCCACTTT. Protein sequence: CASSPDRASPLHF.

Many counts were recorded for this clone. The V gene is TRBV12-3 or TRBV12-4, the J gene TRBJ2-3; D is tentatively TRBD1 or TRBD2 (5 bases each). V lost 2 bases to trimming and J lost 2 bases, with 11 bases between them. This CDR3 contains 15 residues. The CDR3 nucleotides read TGTGCCAGCAGTTTACTCGAGGGGACCACAGATACGCAGTATTTT. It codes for CASSLLEGTTDTQYF.

The CDR3 sequence: CASRRGGETQYF. CDR3 DNA sequence: TGCGCCAGCCGCCGGGGGGGGGAGACCCAGTACTTC. V is TRBV5-1 and J is TRBJ2-7; 8 bases are a match to TRBD2. Matching the DNA end better, TRBJ2-5 makes the J call doubtful. The CDR3 contains 12 residues. From germline, CDR1 is SGHRS and CDR2 YFSETQ.

DNA of the CDR3: TGTGCCAGCAGCTCCAAGGGCAGGGTCTACAATGAGCAGTTCTTC. Translation gives CASSSKGRVYNEQFF. The chain uses TRBV7-3 and TRBJ2-1, with D perhaps TRBD1 (5 bases). This CDR3 spans 15 amino acids. V lost 4 bases and J 3 bases, leaving 13 bases between the germline ends. The V gene's germline CDR1 is SGHTA and CDR2 FQGTGA.

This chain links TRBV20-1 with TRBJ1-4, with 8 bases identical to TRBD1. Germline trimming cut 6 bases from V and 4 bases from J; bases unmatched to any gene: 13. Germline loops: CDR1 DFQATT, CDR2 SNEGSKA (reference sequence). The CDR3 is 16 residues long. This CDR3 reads CSARRRGRPDNEKLFF. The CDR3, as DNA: TGCAGTGCACGGCGCAGGGGGCGCCCCGATAATGAAAAACTGTTTTTT.

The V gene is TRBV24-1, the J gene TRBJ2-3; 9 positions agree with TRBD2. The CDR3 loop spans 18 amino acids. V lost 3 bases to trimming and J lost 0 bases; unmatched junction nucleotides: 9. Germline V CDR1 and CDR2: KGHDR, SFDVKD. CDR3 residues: CATSDPRGSGGSTDTQYF. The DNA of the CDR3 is TGTGCCACCAGTGATCCGCGGGGTAGCGGGGGTAGCACAGATACGCAGTATTTT.

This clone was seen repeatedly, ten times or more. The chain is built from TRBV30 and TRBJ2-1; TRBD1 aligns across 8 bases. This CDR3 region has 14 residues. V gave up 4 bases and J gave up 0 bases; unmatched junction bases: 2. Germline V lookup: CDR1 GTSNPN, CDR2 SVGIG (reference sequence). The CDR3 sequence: CAWNRGSSYNEQFF. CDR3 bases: TGTGCCTGGAACAGGGGGAGCTCCTACAATGAGCAGTTCTTC.

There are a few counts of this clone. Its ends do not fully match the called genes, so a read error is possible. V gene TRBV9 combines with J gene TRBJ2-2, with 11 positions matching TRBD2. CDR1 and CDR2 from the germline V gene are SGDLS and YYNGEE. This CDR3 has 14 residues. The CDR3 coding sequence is TGTGCCAGCAGCGTACTAGCGGGGGGCCGGGAGCCGTTTTTT. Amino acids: CASSVLAGGREPFF.

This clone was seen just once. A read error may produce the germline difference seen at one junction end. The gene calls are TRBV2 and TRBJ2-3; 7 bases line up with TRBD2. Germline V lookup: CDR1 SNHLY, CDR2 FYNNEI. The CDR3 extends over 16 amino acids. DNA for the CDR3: TGTGTCAGCAGCAAAAGCGGGGTCCGTAGCACAGATACGCAGTATTTT. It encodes CVSSKSGVRSTDTQYF.

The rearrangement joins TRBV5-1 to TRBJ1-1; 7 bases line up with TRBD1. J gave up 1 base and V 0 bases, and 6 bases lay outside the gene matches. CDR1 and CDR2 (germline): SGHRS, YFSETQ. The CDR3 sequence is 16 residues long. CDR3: CASSLGQGIGNTEAFF. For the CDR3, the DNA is TGCGCCAGCAGCTTGGGACAGGGTATTGGGAACACTGAAGCTTTCTTT.

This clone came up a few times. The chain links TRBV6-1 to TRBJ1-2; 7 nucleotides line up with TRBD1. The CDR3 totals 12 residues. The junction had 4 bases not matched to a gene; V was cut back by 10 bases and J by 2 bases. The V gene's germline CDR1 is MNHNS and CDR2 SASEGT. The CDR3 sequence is CATKTGNYGYTF. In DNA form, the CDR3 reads TGTGCCACCAAGACAGGGAACTATGGCTACACCTTC.

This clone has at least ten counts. CDR3 in DNA: TGTGCCAGCAGGATCTCCGAGCTTGGAAACACCATATATTTT. Translating gives CASRISELGNTIYF. The chain links TRBV6-1 to TRBJ1-3; D is ambiguous. Germline V gives CDR1 MNHNS, CDR2 SASEGT. The CDR3 has 14 residues. The V gene lost 6 bases and the J gene lost 3 bases, with 12 bases spanning the gap.

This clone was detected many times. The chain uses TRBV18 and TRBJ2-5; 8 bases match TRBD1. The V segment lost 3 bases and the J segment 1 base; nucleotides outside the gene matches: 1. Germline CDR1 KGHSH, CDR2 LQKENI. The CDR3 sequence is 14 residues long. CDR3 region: CASSPDRAQETQYF. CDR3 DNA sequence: TGTGCCAGCTCACCGGACAGGGCCCAAGAGACCCAGTACTTC.

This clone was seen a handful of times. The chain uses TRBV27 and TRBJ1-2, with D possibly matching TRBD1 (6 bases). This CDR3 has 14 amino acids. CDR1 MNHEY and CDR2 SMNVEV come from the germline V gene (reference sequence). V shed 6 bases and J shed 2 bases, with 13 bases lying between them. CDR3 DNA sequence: TGTGCCAGCAGCGGGGCTGGACAGAACTATGGCTACACCTTC. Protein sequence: CASSGAGQNYGYTF.

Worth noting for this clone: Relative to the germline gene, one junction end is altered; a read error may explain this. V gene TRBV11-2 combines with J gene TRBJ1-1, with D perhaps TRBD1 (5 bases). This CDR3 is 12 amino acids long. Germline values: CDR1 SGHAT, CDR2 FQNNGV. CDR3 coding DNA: TGTGCCACCAGCTTCAGCCAGGGACTTGCTTTCTTT. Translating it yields CATSFSQGLAFF. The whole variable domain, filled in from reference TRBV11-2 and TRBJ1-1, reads EAGVAQSPRYKIIEKRQSVAFWCNPISGHATLYWYQQILGQGPKLLIQFQNNGVVDDSQLPKDRFSAERLKGVDSTLKIQPAKLEDSAVYLCATSFSQGLAFFGQGTRLTVV.

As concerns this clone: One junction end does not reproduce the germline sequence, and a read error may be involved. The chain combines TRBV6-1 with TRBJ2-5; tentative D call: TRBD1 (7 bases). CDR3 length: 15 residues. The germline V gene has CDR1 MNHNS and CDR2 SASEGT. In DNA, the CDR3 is TGTACCAGCAGTGAACTCCGGGCAGGGGGGGAGACCCAGTACTTC. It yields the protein CTSSELRAGGETQYF.

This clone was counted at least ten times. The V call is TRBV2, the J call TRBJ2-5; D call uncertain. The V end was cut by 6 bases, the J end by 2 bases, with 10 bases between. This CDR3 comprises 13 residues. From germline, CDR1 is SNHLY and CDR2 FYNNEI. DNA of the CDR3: TGTGCCAGCAGAAGAACAGATCAAGAGACCCAGTACTTC. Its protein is CASRRTDQETQYF.